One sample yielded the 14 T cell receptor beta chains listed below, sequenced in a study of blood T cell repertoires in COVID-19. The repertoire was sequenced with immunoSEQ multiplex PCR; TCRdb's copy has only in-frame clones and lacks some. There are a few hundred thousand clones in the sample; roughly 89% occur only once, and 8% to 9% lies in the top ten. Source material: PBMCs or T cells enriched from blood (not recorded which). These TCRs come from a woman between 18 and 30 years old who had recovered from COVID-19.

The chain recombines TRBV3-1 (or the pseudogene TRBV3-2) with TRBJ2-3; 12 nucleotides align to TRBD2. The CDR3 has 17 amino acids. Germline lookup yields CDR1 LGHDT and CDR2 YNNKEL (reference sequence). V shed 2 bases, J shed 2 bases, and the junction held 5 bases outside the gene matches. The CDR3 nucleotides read TGTGCCAGCAGCCAATATACTAGCGGGAGGATCACAGATACGCAGTATTTT. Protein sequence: CASSQYTSGRITDTQYF.

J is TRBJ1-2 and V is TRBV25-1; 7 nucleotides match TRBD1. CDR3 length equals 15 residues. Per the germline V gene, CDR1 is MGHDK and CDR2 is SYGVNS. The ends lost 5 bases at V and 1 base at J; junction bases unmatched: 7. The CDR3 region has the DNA TGTGCCAGCAGTCCGCGGACAGGCAATAACTATGGCTACACCTTC. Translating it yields CASSPRTGNNYGYTF.

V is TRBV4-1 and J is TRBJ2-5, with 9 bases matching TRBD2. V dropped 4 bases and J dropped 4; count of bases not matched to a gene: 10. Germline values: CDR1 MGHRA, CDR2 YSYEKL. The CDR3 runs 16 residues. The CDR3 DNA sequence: TGCGCCAGCAGCCCACTATTCGGGACTAGCAGAGAGACCCAGTACTTC. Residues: CASSPLFGTSRETQYF.

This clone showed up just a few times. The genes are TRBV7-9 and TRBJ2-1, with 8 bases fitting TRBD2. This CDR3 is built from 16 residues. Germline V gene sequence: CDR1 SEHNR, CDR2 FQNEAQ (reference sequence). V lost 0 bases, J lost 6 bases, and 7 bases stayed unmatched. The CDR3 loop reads CASSLALGLGANEQFF. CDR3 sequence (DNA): TGTGCCAGCAGCTTAGCTCTGGGACTAGGTGCCAATGAGCAGTTCTTC.

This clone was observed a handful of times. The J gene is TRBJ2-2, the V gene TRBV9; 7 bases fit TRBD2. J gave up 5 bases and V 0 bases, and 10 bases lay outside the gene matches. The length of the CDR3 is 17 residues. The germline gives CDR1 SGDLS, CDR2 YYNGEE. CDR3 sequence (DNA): TGTGCCAGCAGCGTAGCGGTCGGCGGGGGACGGACCGGGGAGCTGTTTTTT. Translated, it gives CASSVAVGGGRTGELFF.

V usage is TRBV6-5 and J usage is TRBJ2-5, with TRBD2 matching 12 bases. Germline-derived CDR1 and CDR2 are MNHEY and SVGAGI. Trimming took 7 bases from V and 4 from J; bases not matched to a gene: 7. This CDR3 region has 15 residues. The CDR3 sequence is CASTQVLAGGETQYF. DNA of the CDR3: TGTGCCAGCACCCAAGTACTAGCGGGGGGAGAGACCCAGTACTTC.

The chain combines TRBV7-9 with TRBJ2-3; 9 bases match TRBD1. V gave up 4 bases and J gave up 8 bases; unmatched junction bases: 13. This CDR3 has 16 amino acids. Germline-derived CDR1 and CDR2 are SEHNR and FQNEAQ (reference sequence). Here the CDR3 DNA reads TGTGCCAGCAGCTCAGGACAGGGGATGGCCCCCGGTACGCAGTATTTT. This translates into CASSSGQGMAPGTQYF.

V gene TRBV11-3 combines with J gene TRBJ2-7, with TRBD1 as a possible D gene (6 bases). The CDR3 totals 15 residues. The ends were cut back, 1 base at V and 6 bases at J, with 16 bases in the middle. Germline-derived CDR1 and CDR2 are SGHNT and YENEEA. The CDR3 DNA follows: TGTGCCAGCAGCTTAGCGTTCCAGGGGATATCCGAGCAGTACTTC. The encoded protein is CASSLAFQGISEQYF.

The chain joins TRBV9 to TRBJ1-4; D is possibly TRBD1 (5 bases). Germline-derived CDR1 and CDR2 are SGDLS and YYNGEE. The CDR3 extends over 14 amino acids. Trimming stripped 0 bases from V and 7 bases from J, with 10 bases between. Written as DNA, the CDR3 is TGTGCCAGCAGCGTAGCCGGGGGTGGTGAAAAACTGTTTTTT. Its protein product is CASSVAGGGEKLFF.

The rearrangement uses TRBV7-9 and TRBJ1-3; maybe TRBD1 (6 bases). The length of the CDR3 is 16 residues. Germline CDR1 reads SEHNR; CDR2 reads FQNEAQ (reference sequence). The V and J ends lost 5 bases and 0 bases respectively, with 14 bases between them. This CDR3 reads CASSIYTDSSGNTIYF. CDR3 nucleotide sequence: TGTGCCAGCAGCATCTACACGGACAGCTCTGGAAACACCATATATTTT.

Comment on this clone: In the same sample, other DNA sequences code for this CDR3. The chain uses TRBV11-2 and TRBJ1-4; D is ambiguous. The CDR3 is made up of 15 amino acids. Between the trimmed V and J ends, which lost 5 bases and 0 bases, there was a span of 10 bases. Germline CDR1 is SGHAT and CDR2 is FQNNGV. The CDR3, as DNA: TGTGCCAGCAGCCTCCTACGGGCAACTAATGAAAAACTGTTTTTT. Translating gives CASSLLRATNEKLFF. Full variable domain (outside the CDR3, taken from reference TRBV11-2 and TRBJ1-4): EAGVAQSPRYKIIEKRQSVAFWCNPISGHATLYWYQQILGQGPKLLIQFQNNGVVDDSQLPKDRFSAERLKGVDSTLKIQPAKLEDSAVYLCASSLLRATNEKLFFGSGTQLSVL.

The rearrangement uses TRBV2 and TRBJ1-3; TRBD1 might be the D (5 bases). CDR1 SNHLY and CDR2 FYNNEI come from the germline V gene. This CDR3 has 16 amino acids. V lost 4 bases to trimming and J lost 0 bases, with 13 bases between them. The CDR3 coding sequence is TGTGCCAGCAGTGCGGGACTTCTGAGCTCTGGAAACACCATATATTTT. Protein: CASSAGLLSSGNTIYF.

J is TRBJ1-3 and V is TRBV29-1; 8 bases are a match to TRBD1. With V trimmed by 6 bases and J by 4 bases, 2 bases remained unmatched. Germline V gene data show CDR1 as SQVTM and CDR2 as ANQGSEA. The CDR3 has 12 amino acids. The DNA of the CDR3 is TGCAGCGTGCGGACAGGGGGAAACACCATATATTTT. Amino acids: CSVRTGGNTIYF.

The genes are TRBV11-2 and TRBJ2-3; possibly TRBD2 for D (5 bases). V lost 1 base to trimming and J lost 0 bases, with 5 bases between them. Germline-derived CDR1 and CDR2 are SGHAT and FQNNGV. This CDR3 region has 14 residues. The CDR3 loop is CASSLGGSTDTQYF. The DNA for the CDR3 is TGTGCCAGCAGCTTAGGCGGGAGCACAGATACGCAGTATTTT.